This TCR beta chain was retrieved from a study of T cells in Graves' hyperthyroidism and ophthalmopathy. RNA transcripts were the template for amplifying TCR beta CDR3 regions. RT-PCR in the first round (using the HTBI primer set) targeted the TCR CDR3. TCRdb analysed the multiplex PCR reads with MiXCR anew, one entry per CDR3 protein. The sample has roughly 650,000 distinct CDR3 sequences, about a sixth seen once. V lost 5 bases and J lost 4; bases outside the gene matches: 10. The CDR3 has 17 amino acids. Germline V lookup: CDR1 SGHAT, CDR2 FQNNGV. This clonotype was counted many times. The receptor's source is a middle-aged woman with Graves' ophthalmopathy. Sequencing was performed on blood. V gene TRBV11-2 combines with J gene TRBJ2-5; 13 bases fit TRBD2. CDR3 nucleotide sequence: TGTGCCAGCAGCGCAGGGACTAGCGGGACGATCGTAGAGACCCAGTACTTC. Translation gives CASSAGTSGTIVETQYF.